Presented here are 18 T cell receptor beta chains from one specimen sequenced in a study of early T cells in non-severe SARS-CoV-2 infection. TCRdb passed the 5' RACE reads through MiXCR, listing each CDR3 protein once. The sample records about 80,000 distinct CDR3 sequences, roughly 13% being singletons. What was sequenced was whole blood. All receptors come from an adult who was a healthcare worker with PCR-confirmed SARS-CoV-2 infection or an uninfected control (not recorded which).

This clonotype was seen repeatedly, ten times or more. This chain joins TRBV29-1 and TRBJ1-1; D unclear. CDR1 and CDR2 (germline): SQVTM, ANQGSEA. The CDR3 totals 11 residues. V shed 4 bases and J shed 0 bases, with 3 bases lying between them. The CDR3 DNA is TGCAGCGTTGGGGTGAACACTGAAGCTTTCTTT. Its protein product is CSVGVNTEAFF.

The rearrangement uses TRBV12-3 or TRBV12-4 and TRBJ1-4; D possibly corresponds to TRBD1 (6 bases). This CDR3 is built from 11 residues. Trimming cost V 11 bases and J 5 bases, with 9 bases left between them. The CDR3 sequence: CASGVNEKLFF. The CDR3 bases are TGTGCCTCAGGGGTCAATGAAAAACTGTTTTTT.

CDR3 sequence: CSARVQAGADYNEQFF. CDR3 in DNA: TGCAGTGCTAGAGTACAAGCGGGGGCCGACTACAATGAGCAGTTCTTC. V and J are TRBV20-1 and TRBJ2-1; 8 positions match TRBD2. This CDR3 has 16 residues. V lost 1 base, J lost 3 bases, and 8 bases stayed unmatched. Germline V gives CDR1 DFQATT, CDR2 SNEGSKA (reference sequence).

This clonotype was seen more than once but under ten times. The chain joins TRBV6-9 to TRBJ1-1, with 7 bases lining up with TRBD1. The CDR3 spans 18 residues. Per the germline V gene, CDR1 is MNHGY and CDR2 is SVAAGI. V shed 5 bases, J shed 2 bases, and the junction held 17 bases outside the gene matches. CDR3 sequence: CASSPLEAPTGVNTEAFF. The CDR3 DNA reads TGTGCCAGCAGTCCGTTAGAGGCACCAACAGGGGTAAACACTGAAGCTTTCTTT.

V usage is TRBV7-3 and J usage is TRBJ2-5; maybe TRBD2 (6 bases). The CDR3 runs 13 residues. The germline gives CDR1 SGHTA, CDR2 FQGTGA. V lost 4 bases and J 4 bases, leaving 10 bases between the germline ends. The CDR3, as DNA: TGTGCCAGCAGCTCGGGACTCCGAGAGACCCAGTACTTC. Protein: CASSSGLRETQYF.

This clonotype was recorded once. The V call is TRBV18, the J call TRBJ2-1; 8 bases align to TRBD2. Germline assignment: CDR1 KGHSH and CDR2 LQKENI. CDR3 length: 16 amino acids. V was pared by 2 bases and J by 5 bases, with 8 bases of the junction left unmatched. CDR3: CASSPYTGGGNNEQFF. The CDR3 DNA sequence: TGTGCCAGCTCACCATACACTGGCGGGGGGAACAATGAGCAGTTCTTC.

The rearrangement links TRBV21-1 to TRBJ1-5. TRBV21-1 is a known pseudogene. The CDR3 contains 13 residues. As DNA, the CDR3 is TGTGCCAGCAGGTCCTTCGGGCATAAGCCCCAGCATTTT. Its protein is CASRSFGHKPQHF.

CDR3 loop: CSALAGQFNQPQHF. CDR3 DNA sequence: TGCAGTGCCCTAGCTGGACAGTTCAATCAGCCCCAGCATTTT. The chain recombines TRBV20-1 with TRBJ1-5; a weak D match, TRBD1 (6 bases). V lost 6 bases and J 3 bases, leaving 15 bases between the germline ends. The CDR3 runs to 14 residues. Per the germline V gene, CDR1 is DFQATT and CDR2 is SNEGSKA (reference sequence).

The gene calls are TRBV7-8 and TRBJ1-5, with TRBD1 as a possible D gene (6 bases). Per the germline V gene, CDR1 is SGHVS and CDR2 is FQNEAQ. Trimming took off 2 bases at V and 3 bases at J, with 17 bases between the two ends. There are 17 residues in the CDR3. The CDR3 nucleotides read TGTGCCAGCAGCTTACAGATTTCCGGGACACCCAATCAGCCCCAGCATTTT. Translated, it gives CASSLQISGTPNQPQHF.

The sample holds a few counts of this clonotype. V gene TRBV29-1 combines with J gene TRBJ2-2; D possibly corresponds to TRBD1 (5 bases). The germline V gene has CDR1 SQVTM and CDR2 ANQGSEA. Trimming removed 6 bases from V and 5 bases from J, with 10 bases in between. The CDR3 is 12 amino acids. The CDR3 DNA is TGCAGCGTCGGAAGACAGACCGGGGAGCTGTTTTTT. It is translated as CSVGRQTGELFF.

V usage is TRBV18 and J usage is TRBJ2-3; D not certain. V lost 0 bases to trimming and J lost 7 bases, with 5 bases between them. This CDR3 region has 12 residues. The germline gives CDR1 KGHSH, CDR2 LQKENI. CDR3 in amino acids: CASSPPANTQYF. CDR3 sequence (DNA): TGTGCCAGCTCACCACCAGCGAATACGCAGTATTTT.

The table lists this clonotype with many counts. The genes are TRBV11-2 and TRBJ2-5, with 9 nucleotides matching TRBD2. V lost 7 bases to trimming and J lost 13 bases; unmatched junction nucleotides: 13. The V gene's germline CDR1 is SGHAT and CDR2 FQNNGV. There are 13 residues in the CDR3. CDR3 loop: CASNLAGSAARYF. CDR3 DNA sequence: TGTGCCAGCAACCTAGCGGGGTCCGCCGCCCGGTACTTC.

This clonotype was found a few times. The rearrangement uses TRBV6-5 and TRBJ2-7; 10 nucleotides align to TRBD1. The CDR3 has 15 residues. Germline lookup yields CDR1 MNHEY and CDR2 SVGAGI. V dropped 4 bases and J dropped 5; count of bases not matched to a gene: 8. In DNA, the CDR3 is TGTGCCAGCAGTTTACCGGGACAGGGGCAACACGAGCAGTACTTC. As protein: CASSLPGQGQHEQYF.

The sample holds a few counts of this clonotype. This chain connects TRBV6-5 to TRBJ2-7, with 11 positions matching TRBD2. V gave up 5 bases and J gave up 3 bases; unmatched junction bases: 9. Germline CDR1 reads MNHEY; CDR2 reads SVGAGI. CDR3 length equals 16 residues. The CDR3 sequence: CASSEGLAGIYYEQYF. CDR3 nucleotides: TGTGCCAGCAGTGAAGGACTAGCGGGCATATACTACGAGCAGTACTTC.

The sample holds a few counts of this clonotype. This chain connects TRBV29-1 to TRBJ2-5; D is unresolved. V shed 1 base and J shed 3 bases, with 6 bases lying between them. The CDR3 extends over 12 amino acids. The germline V gene has CDR1 SQVTM and CDR2 ANQGSEA. This CDR3 is CSVEGQKETQYF. CDR3 DNA: TGCAGCGTTGAAGGGCAGAAAGAGACCCAGTACTTC.

The chain couples TRBV3-2 to TRBJ2-3. TRBV3-2 is labeled a pseudogene. The CDR3 spans 11 residues. DNA of the CDR3: TGTGCCAGCAGCCAAGAAGATACGCAGTATTTT. Its translation: CASSQEDTQYF.

This clonotype was detected ten times or more. J is TRBJ1-2 and V is TRBV12-3 or TRBV12-4; 7 bases line up with TRBD1. With 5 bases clipped from V and 8 bases from J, the junction kept 5 bases outside the gene matches. The CDR3 is 12 residues long. Here the CDR3 DNA reads TGTGCCAGCAGTCTGTACAGGGGAGGCTACACCTTC. Translating it yields CASSLYRGGYTF.

For the CDR3, the DNA is TGTGCCAGCAGTTTAGGGGACTATGGCTACACCTTC. It encodes CASSLGDYGYTF. This rearrangement joins TRBV28 to TRBJ1-2; no clear D. Germline loops: CDR1 MDHEN, CDR2 SYDVKM. The CDR3 has 12 residues. The V end was cut by 2 bases, the J end by 3 bases, with 4 bases between.